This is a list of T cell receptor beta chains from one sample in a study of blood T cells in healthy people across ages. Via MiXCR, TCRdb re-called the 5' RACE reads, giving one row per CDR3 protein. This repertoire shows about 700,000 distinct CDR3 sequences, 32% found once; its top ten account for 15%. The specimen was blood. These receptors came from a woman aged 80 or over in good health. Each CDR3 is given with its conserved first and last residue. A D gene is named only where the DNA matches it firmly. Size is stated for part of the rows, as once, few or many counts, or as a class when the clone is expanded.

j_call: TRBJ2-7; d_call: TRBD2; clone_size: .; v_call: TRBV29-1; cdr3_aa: CSVEMGWLAGAYEQYF; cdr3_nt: TGCAGCGTTGAGATGGGTTGGCTAGCGGGAGCCTACGAGCAGTACTTC
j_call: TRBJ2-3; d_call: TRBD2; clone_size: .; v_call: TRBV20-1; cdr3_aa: CSATDHSGRETLTDTQYF; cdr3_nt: TGCAGTGCCACCGATCATAGCGGGAGGGAAACCCTCACAGATACGCAGTATTTT
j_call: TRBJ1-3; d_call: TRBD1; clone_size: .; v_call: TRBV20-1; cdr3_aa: CSASDQGAGGNTIYF; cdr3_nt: TGCAGTGCCAGCGATCAGGGGGCGGGCGGAAACACCATATATTTT
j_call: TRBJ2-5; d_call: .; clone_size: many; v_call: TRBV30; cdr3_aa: CAWSVQARGTQYF; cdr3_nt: TGTGCCTGGAGTGTACAGGCTAGGGGGACCCAGTACTTC
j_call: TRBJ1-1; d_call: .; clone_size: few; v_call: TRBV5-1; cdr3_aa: CASSLDRSMNTEAFF; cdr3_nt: TGCGCCAGCAGCTTGGACAGGAGTATGAACACTGAAGCTTTCTTT
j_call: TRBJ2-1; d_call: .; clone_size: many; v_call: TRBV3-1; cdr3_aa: CASSPGNEQFF; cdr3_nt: TGTGCCAGCAGCCCGGGTAATGAGCAGTTCTTC
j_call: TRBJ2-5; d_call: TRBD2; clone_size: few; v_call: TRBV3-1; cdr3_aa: CASSHFQTSGVGETQYF; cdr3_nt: TGTGCCAGCAGCCACTTCCAGACTAGCGGGGTGGGGGAGACCCAGTACTTC
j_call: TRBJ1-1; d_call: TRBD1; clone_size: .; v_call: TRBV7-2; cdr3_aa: CASSPRTGRGGNTEAFF; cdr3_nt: TGTGCCAGCAGCCCAAGGACAGGGAGGGGAGGGAACACTGAAGCTTTCTTT
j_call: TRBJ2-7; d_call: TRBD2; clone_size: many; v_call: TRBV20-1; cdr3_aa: CSARPRLAGGTYEQYF; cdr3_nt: TGCAGTGCTAGACCCCGACTAGCGGGGGGGACCTACGAGCAGTACTTC
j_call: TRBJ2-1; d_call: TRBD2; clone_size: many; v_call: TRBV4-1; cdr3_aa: CASSQPGLAGGHNEQFF; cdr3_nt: TGCGCCAGCAGCCAACCGGGACTAGCGGGGGGACACAATGAGCAGTTCTTC
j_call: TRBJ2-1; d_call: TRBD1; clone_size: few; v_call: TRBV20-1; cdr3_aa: CSATGTGGIYEQFF; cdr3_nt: TGCAGTGCTACCGGGACAGGGGGTATCTATGAGCAGTTCTTC
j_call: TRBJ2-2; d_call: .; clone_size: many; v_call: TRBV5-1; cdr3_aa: CASSRPSGTNTGELFF; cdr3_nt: TGCGCCAGCAGCCGGCCGTCCGGGACGAACACCGGGGAGCTGTTTTTT
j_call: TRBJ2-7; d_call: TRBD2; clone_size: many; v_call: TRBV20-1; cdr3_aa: CSAKGLAGASSYEQYF; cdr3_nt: TGCAGTGCTAAGGGACTAGCGGGGGCTAGCTCCTACGAGCAGTACTTC
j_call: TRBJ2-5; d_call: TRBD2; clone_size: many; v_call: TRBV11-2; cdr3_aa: CASSPSRGEETQYF; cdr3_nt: TGTGCCAGCAGCCCCTCGCGGGGGGAAGAGACCCAGTACTTC
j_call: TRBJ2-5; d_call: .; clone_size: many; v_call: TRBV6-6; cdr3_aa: CASSYEGGAGTQYF; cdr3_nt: TGTGCCAGCAGTTACGAGGGGGGGGCTGGGACCCAGTACTTC
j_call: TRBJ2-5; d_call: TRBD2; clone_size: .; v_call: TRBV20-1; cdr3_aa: CSASASGGTGTQYF; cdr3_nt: TGCAGTGCTAGCGCTAGCGGGGGCACGGGGACCCAGTACTTC
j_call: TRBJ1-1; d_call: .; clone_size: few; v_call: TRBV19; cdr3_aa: CASRSHGDTEAFF; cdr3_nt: TGTGCCAGTAGGAGTCATGGGGACACTGAAGCTTTCTTT
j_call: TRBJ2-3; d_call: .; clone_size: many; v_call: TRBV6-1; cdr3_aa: CASSEDGGRTDTQYF; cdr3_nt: TGTGCCAGCAGTGAAGATGGCGGCCGCACAGATACGCAGTATTTT
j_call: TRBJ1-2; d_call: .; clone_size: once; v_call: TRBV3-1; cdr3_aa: CVSSLEGMYGYTF; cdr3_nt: TGTGTCAGCAGCCTCGAGGGGATGTATGGCTACACCTTC
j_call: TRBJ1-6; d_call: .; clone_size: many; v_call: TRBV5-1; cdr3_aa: CASSLDPYANSPLHF; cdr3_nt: TGCGCCAGCAGCTTGGATCCGTACGCTAATTCACCCCTCCACTTT
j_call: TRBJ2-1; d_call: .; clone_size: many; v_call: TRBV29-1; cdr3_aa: CSVEPGSSYNEQFF; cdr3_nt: TGCAGCGTTGAGCCGGGGAGCTCCTACAATGAGCAGTTCTTC
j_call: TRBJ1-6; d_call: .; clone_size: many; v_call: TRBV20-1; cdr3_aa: CSAPRSSSLNSPLHF; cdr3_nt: TGCAGTGCTCCGAGGAGCTCATCGTTAAATTCACCCCTCCACTTT
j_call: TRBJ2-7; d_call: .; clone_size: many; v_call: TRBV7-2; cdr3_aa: CASSLVVSARVASYEQYF; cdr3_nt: TGTGCCAGCAGCTTAGTGGTGTCGGCGCGGGTGGCTTCCTACGAGCAGTACTTC
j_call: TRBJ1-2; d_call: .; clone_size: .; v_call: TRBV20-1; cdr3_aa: CSARDRRYGDTF; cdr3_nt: TGCAGTGCTAGGGACAGAAGATATGGCGACACCTTC
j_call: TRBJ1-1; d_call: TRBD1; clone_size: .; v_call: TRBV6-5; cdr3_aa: CASSLRTGRGGNTEAFF; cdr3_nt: TGTGCCAGCAGTCTACGGACAGGCAGAGGGGGAAACACTGAAGCTTTCTTT
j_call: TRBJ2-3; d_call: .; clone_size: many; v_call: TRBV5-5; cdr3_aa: CASSFYPGTDTQYF; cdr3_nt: TGTGCCAGCAGCTTTTACCCTGGCACAGATACGCAGTATTTT
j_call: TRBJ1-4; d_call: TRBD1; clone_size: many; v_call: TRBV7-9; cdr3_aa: CASSYGQVYETNEKLFF; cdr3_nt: TGTGCCAGCAGCTACGGACAGGTCTACGAAACTAATGAAAAACTGTTTTTT
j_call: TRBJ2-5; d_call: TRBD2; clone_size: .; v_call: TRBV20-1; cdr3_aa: CSAGPSGEETQYF; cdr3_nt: TGCAGTGCCGGTCCTAGCGGGGAAGAGACCCAGTACTTC
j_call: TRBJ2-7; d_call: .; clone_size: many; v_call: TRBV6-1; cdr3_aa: CASSEGVGEQYF; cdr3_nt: TGTGCCAGCAGTGAAGGGGTTGGCGAGCAGTACTTC
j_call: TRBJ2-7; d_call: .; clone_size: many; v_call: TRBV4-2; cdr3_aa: CASSQGRLVGEQYF; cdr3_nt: TGTGCCAGCAGCCAAGGAAGACTAGTAGGTGAGCAGTACTTC
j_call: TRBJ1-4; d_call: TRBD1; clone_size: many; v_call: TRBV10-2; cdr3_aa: CASKGQAYEKLFF; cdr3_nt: TGCGCCAGCAAAGGACAGGCTTACGAAAAACTGTTTTTT
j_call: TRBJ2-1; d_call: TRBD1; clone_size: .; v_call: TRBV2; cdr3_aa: CASSADRVSINNEQFF; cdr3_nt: TGTGCCAGCAGTGCCGACAGGGTATCGATTAACAATGAGCAGTTCTTC
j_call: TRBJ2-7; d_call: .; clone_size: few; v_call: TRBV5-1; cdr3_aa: CASSLAEGGPYNEQYF; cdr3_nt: TGCGCCAGCAGCTTGGCCGAGGGGGGGCCCTACAATGAGCAGTACTTC
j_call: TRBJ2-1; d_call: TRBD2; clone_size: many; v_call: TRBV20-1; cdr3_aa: CSLLPLAGGYNEQFF; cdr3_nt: TGCAGTCTCCTCCCCCTGGCGGGGGGATACAATGAGCAGTTCTTC
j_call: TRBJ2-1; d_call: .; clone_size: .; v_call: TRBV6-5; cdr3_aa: CASSYAQGSEQFF; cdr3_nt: TGTGCCAGCAGTTACGCGCAGGGGTCTGAGCAGTTCTTC
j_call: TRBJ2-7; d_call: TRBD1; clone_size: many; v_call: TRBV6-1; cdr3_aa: CASSGRQGVSYEQYF; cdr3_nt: TGTGCCAGCAGTGGAAGACAGGGAGTTTCCTACGAGCAGTACTTC
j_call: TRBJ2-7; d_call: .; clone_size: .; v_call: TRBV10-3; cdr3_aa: CAISESEGLSYEQYF; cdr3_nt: TGTGCCATCAGTGAGTCGGAGGGCCTATCCTACGAGCAGTACTTC